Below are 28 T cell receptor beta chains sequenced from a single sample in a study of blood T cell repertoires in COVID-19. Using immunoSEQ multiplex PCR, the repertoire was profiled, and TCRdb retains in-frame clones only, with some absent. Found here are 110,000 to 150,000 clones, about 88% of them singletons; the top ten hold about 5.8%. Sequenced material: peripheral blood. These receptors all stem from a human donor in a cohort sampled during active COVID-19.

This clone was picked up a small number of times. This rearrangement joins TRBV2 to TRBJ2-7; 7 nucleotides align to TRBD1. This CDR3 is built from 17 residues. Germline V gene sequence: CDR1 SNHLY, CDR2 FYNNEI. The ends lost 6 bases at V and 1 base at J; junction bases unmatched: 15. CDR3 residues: CASSVSLTGAASYEQYF. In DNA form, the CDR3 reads TGTGCCAGCAGCGTAAGCCTTACAGGGGCGGCTTCCTACGAGCAGTACTTC. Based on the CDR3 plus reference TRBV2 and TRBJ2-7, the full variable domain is EPEVTQTPSHQVTQMGQEVILRCVPISNHLYFYWYRQILGQKVEFLVSFYNNEISEKSEIFDDQFSVERPDGSNFTLKIRSTKLEDSAMYFCASSVSLTGAASYEQYFGPGTRLTVT.

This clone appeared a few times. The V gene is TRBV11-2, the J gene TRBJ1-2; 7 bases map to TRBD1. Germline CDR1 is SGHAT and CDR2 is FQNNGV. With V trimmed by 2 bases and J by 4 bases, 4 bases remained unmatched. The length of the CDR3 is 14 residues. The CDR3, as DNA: TGTGCCAGCAGCTTACAGGGGGTCAGCTATGGCTACACCTTC. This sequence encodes CASSLQGVSYGYTF.

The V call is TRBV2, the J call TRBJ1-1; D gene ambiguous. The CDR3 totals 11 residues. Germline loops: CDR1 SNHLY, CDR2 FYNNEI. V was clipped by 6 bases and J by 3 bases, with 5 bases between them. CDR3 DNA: TGTGCCAGCAGGTTCGACACTGAAGCTTTCTTT. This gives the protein CASRFDTEAFF.

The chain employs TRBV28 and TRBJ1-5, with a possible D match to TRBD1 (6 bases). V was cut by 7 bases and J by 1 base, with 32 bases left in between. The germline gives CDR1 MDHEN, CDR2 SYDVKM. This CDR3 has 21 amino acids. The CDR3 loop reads CASTISSGGPFGEGSNQPQHF. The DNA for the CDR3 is TGTGCCAGCACTATTTCGAGCGGGGGCCCATTCGGCGAAGGGAGCAATCAGCCCCAGCATTTT.

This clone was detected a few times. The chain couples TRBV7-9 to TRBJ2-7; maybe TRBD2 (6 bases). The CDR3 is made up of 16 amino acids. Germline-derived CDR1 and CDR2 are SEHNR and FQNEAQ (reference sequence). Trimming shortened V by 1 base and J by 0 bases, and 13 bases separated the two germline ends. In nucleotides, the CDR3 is TGTGCCAGCAGCTTAGTAGGCGGGCGGGACTCCTACGAGCAGTACTTC. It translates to CASSLVGGRDSYEQYF. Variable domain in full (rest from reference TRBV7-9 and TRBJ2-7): DTGVSQNPRHKITKRGQNVTFRCDPISEHNRLYWYRQTLGQGPEFLTYFQNEAQLEKSRLLSDRFSAERPKGSFSTLEIQRTEQGDSAMYLCASSLVGGRDSYEQYFGPGTRLTVT.

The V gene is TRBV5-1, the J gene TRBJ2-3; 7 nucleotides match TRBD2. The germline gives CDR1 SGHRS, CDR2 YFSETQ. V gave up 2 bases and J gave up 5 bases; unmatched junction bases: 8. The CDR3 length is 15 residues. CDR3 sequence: CASSFQRGNGDTQYF. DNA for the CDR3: TGCGCCAGCAGCTTCCAGCGGGGTAACGGAGATACGCAGTATTTT.

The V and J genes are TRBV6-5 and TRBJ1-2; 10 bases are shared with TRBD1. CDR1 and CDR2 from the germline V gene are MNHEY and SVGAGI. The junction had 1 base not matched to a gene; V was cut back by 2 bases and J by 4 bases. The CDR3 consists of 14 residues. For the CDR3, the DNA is TGTGCCAGCAGTTACGGACAGGGGGTCTATGGCTACACCTTC. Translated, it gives CASSYGQGVYGYTF.

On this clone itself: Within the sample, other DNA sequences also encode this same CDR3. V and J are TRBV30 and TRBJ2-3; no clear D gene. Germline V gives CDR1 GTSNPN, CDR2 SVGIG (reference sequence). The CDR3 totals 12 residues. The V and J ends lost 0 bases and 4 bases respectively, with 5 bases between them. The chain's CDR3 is CAWSVSADTQYF. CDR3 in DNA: TGTGCCTGGAGTGTTAGTGCAGATACGCAGTATTTT.

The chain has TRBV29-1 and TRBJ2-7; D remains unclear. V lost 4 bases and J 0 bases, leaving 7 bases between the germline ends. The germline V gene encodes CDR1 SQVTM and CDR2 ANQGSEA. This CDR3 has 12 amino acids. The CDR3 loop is CSVVGFSYEQYF. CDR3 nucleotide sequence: TGCAGCGTTGTCGGGTTCTCCTACGAGCAGTACTTC.

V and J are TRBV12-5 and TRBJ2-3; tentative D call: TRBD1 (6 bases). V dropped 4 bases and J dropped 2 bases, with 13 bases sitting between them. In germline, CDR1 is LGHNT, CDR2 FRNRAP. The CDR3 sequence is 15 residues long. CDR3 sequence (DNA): TGTGCTAGTGGTTCCGGACAGTTATCCACAGATACGCAGTATTTT. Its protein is CASGSGQLSTDTQYF.

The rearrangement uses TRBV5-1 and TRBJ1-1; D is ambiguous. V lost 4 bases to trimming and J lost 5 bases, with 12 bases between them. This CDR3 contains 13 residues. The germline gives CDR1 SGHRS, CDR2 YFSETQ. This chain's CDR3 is CASSDGFSTEAFF. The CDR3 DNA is TGCGCCAGCAGCGACGGGTTCTCTACTGAAGCTTTCTTT.

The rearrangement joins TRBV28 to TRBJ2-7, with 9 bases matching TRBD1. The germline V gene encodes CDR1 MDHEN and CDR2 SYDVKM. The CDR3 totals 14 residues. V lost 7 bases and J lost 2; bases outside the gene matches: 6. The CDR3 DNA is TGTGCCAGCACCCGGACAGGGGACACCTACGAGCAGTACTTC. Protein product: CASTRTGDTYEQYF.

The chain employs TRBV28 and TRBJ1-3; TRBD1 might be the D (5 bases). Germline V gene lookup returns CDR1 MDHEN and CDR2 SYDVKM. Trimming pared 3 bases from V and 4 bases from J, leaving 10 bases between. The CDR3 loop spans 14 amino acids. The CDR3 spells CASSFRVPGNTIYF. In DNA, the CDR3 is TGTGCCAGCAGTTTCAGGGTACCCGGAAACACCATATATTTT.

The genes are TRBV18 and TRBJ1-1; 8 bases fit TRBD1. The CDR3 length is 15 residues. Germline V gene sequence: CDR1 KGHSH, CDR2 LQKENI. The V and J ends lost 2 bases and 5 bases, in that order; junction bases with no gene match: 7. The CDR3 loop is CASSPGRGLGTEAFF. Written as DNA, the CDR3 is TGTGCCAGCTCACCAGGCAGGGGGCTTGGGACTGAAGCTTTCTTT. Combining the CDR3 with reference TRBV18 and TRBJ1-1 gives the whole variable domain NAGVMQNPRHLVRRRGQEARLRCSPMKGHSHVYWYRQLPEEGLKFMVYLQKENIIDESGMPKERFSAEFPKEGPSILRIQQVVRGDSAAYFCASSPGRGLGTEAFFGQGTRLTVV.

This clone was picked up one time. The CDR3 reads CANPRDRADATNEKLFF. CDR3 coding DNA: TGCGCCAATCCTCGGGACAGGGCCGACGCAACTAATGAAAAACTGTTTTTT. The chain links TRBV5-1 to TRBJ1-4, with 9 bases lining up with TRBD1. V trimming: 9 bases; J trimming: 0 bases; junction bases outside the gene matches: 12. Germline loops: CDR1 SGHRS, CDR2 YFSETQ. The CDR3 is 17 amino acids.

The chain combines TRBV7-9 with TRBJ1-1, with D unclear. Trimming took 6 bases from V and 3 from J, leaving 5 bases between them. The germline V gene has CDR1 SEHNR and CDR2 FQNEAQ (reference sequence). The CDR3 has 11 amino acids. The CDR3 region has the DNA TGTGCCAGCAGTCGGGACACTGAAGCTTTCTTT. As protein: CASSRDTEAFF.

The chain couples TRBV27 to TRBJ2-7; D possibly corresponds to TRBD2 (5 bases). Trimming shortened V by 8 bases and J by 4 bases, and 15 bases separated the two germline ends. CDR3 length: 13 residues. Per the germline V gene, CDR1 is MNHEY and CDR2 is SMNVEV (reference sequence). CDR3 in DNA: TGTGCCAGCGGGTACGCACGGGGTTACGAGCAGTACTTC. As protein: CASGYARGYEQYF.

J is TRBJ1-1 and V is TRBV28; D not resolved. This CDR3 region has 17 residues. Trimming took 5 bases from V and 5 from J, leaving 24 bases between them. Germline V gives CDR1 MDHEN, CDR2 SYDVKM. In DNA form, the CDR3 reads TGTGCCAGCAGTGATACACTCGATTTACTTTCGGGGACTGAAGCTTTCTTT. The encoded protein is CASSDTLDLLSGTEAFF.

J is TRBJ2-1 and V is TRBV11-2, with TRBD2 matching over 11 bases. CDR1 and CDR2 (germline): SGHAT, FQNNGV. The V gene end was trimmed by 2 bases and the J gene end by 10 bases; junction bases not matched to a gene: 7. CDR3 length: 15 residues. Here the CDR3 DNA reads TGTGCCAGCAGCTTAATAGCGGGGGGGACCGCGGAGCAGTTCTTC. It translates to CASSLIAGGTAEQFF.

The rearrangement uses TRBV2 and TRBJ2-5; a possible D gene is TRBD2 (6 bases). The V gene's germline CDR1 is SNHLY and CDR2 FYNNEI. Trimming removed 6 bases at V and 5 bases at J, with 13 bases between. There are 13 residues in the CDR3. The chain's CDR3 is CASRRGGEETQYF. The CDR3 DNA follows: TGTGCCAGCAGGAGGGGCGGGGAGGAGACCCAGTACTTC.

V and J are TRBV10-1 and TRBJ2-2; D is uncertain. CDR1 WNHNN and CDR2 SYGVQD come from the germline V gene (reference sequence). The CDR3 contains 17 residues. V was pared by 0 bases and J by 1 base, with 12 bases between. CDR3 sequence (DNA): TGCGCCAGCAGTGAGTCGTTCAATACAAGGAACACCGGGGAGCTGTTTTTT. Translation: CASSESFNTRNTGELFF.

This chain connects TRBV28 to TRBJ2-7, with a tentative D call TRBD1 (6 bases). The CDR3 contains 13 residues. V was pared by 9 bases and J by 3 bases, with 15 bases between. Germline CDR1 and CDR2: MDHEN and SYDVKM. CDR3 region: CASTPGQDYEQYF. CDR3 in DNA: TGTGCCAGTACTCCGGGACAAGACTACGAGCAGTACTTC.

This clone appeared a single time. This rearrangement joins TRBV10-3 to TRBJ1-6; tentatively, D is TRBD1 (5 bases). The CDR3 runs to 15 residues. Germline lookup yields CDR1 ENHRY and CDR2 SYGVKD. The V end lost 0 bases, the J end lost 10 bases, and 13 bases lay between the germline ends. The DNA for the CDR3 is TGTGCCATCAGTGAGTCGGGGGGTTTTAGGTCACCCCTCCACTTT. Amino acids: CAISESGGFRSPLHF.

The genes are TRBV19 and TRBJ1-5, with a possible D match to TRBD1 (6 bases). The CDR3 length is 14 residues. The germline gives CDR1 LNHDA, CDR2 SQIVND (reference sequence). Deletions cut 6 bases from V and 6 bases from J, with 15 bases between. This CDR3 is CASSPNRAAQPQHF. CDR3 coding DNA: TGTGCCAGTAGCCCAAACAGGGCGGCTCAGCCCCAGCATTTT.

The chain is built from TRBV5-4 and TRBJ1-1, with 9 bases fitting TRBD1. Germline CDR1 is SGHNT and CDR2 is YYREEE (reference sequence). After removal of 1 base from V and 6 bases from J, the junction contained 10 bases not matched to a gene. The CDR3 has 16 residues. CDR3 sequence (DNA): TGTGCCAGCAGCTTGTATGGGACAGGGTTTTGGCCTGAAGCTTTCTTT. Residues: CASSLYGTGFWPEAFF.

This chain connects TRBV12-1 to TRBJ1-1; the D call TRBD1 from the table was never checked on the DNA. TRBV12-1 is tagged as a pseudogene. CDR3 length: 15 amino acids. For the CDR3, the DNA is TGTGCCAGCAGCGGCTGGGACAGGGGGAACACTGAAGCTTTCTTT. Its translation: CASSGWDRGNTEAFF.

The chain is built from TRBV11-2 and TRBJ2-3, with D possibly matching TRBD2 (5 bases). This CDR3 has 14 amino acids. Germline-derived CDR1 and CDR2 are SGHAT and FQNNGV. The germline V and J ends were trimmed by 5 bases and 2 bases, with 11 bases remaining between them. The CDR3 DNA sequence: TGTGCCAGCAGCGCCGGGGATGTCACAGATACGCAGTATTTT. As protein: CASSAGDVTDTQYF.

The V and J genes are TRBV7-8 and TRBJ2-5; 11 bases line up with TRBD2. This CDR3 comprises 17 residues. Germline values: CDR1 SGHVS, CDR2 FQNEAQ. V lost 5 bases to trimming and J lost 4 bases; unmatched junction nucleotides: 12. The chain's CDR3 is CASSPRGGTSGLETQYF. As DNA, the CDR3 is TGTGCCAGCAGCCCCCGGGGGGGGACTAGCGGCCTAGAGACCCAGTACTTC. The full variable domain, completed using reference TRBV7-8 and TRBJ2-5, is GAGVSQSPRYKVAKRGQDVALRCDPISGHVSLFWYQQALGQGPEFLTYFQNEAQLDKSGLPSDRFFAERPEGSVSTLKIQRTQQEDSAVYLCASSPRGGTSGLETQYFGPGTRLLVL.